What follows are 25 T cell receptor beta chains derived from one specimen sequenced in a study of graft-versus-host responses after intestinal transplantation. Their antigens remain unidentified. Sequenced by immunoSEQ multiplex PCR; TCRdb stores in-frame clones only, minus some. The sample carries about 70,000 clones, less than 95% recorded once. The specimen comprised unstimulated CD8+ T cells sorted from spleen or lymph node cells, sampled before intestinal transplant. These receptors were collected from a human donor who received an intestinal transplant.

The J gene is TRBJ2-7, the V gene TRBV7-9; perhaps TRBD1 as D (6 bases). From germline, CDR1 is SEHNR and CDR2 FQNEAQ (reference sequence). V lost 5 bases and J lost 0, with 17 bases in between. CDR3 length equals 16 residues. In DNA, the CDR3 is TGTGCCAGCAGCCAACACAAAGACAGGCCCTCCTACGAGCAGTACTTC. Its protein product is CASSQHKDRPSYEQYF.

V and J are TRBV19 and TRBJ1-2; no clear D gene. CDR1 and CDR2 from the germline V gene are LNHDA and SQIVND (reference sequence). The V and J ends lost 0 bases and 1 base respectively, with 12 bases between them. This CDR3 spans 16 amino acids. CDR3 bases: TGTGCCAGTAGTATAGATCCGGCAGGTGTTAACTATGGCTACACCTTC. This gives the protein CASSIDPAGVNYGYTF. The whole variable domain, filled in from reference TRBV19 and TRBJ1-2, reads DGGITQSPKYLFRKEGQNVTLSCEQNLNHDAMYWYRQDPGQGLRLIYYSQIVNDFQKGDIAEGYSVSREKKESFPLTVTSAQKNPTAFYLCASSIDPAGVNYGYTFGSGTRLTVV.

V is TRBV7-2 and J is TRBJ2-5; TRBD2 matches at 9 bases. CDR3 size: 15 residues. V dropped 3 bases and J dropped 5; count of bases not matched to a gene: 7. CDR1 and CDR2 from the germline V gene are SGHTA and FQGNSA. In DNA form, the CDR3 reads TGTGCCAGCAGCTTTGGCAGCGGGGGGCGGGAGACCCAGTACTTC. Protein: CASSFGSGGRETQYF.

The gene calls are TRBV6-6 and TRBJ2-5; 11 positions agree with TRBD1. The trim removed 6 bases at V and 4 bases at J, leaving 4 bases unmatched. Germline V gene data show CDR1 as MNHNY and CDR2 as SVGAGI (reference sequence). This CDR3 is 14 amino acids long. CDR3 protein: CASSPGTGGETQYF. In DNA form, the CDR3 reads TGTGCCAGCAGCCCCGGGACAGGGGGAGAGACCCAGTACTTC.

The V call is TRBV5-5, the J call TRBJ2-7; possible D gene TRBD2, 7 bases. In germline, CDR1 is SGHKS, CDR2 YYEKEE (reference sequence). V lost 1 base to trimming and J lost 0 bases, with 14 bases between them. The CDR3 loop spans 16 amino acids. DNA for the CDR3: TGTGCCAGCAGCTTGCTTCCGGGGGGCAACTCCTACGAGCAGTACTTC. Protein: CASSLLPGGNSYEQYF.

This clone has a single count. This chain links TRBV11-2 with TRBJ2-5, with D possibly matching TRBD2 (6 bases). The DNA end is more similar to TRBJ2-7, so the J call may be wrong. The CDR3 extends over 14 amino acids. Germline loops: CDR1 SGHAT, CDR2 FQNNGV. This chain's CDR3 is CASSLGDSSYEQYF. CDR3 DNA: TGTGCCAGCAGCTTGGGGGACTCCTCCTACGAGCAGTACTTC.

The chain couples TRBV4-1 to TRBJ2-7; D is unclear. Trimming removed 0 bases at V and 3 bases at J, with 6 bases between. The length of the CDR3 is 13 residues. Germline V lookup: CDR1 MGHRA, CDR2 YSYEKL. The CDR3: CASSQEGSYEQYF. CDR3 DNA sequence: TGCGCCAGCAGCCAAGAGGGCAGCTACGAGCAGTACTTC.

The chain uses TRBV7-9 and TRBJ1-1, with D uncertain. Germline V gene sequence: CDR1 SEHNR, CDR2 FQNEAQ (reference sequence). The V and J ends lost 4 bases and 6 bases respectively, with 9 bases between them. This CDR3 region has 12 residues. CDR3 in amino acids: CASSSIIAEAFF. The CDR3 nucleotides read TGTGCCAGCAGCTCAATCATTGCTGAAGCTTTCTTT.

A remark on this clone: A junction end diverges from the germline sequence, so it may reflect a read error. This chain uses TRBV13 with TRBJ2-3; D is ambiguous. This CDR3 has 12 residues. Germline V lookup: CDR1 PRHDT, CDR2 FYEKMQ (reference sequence). DNA of the CDR3: TGTGCCAGCAGCTTAGCCCCAGATGCGCAGTATTTT. Translating it yields CASSLAPDAQYF.

The chain combines TRBV9 with TRBJ2-7, with D possibly matching TRBD1 (5 bases). The CDR3 sequence is 13 residues long. Germline-derived CDR1 and CDR2 are SGDLS and YYNGEE. V lost 3 bases and J 5 bases, leaving 12 bases between the germline ends. Here the CDR3 DNA reads TGTGCCAGCAGCGCCCCAGGGTACCACGAGCAGTACTTC. It encodes CASSAPGYHEQYF.

The CDR3, as DNA: TGTGCCAGCAGTTTAAGCTTTAGTGGCGGTTGGGAAAAACTGTTTTTT. Its protein is CASSLSFSGGWEKLFF. The J gene is TRBJ1-4, the V gene TRBV27; no definite D call. CDR1 is MNHEY, CDR2 SMNVEV, per germline (reference sequence). V dropped 2 bases and J dropped 8 bases, with 18 bases sitting between them. CDR3 length: 16 residues.

The chain combines TRBV13 with TRBJ1-3; TRBD1 is a possible D gene (5 bases). Trimming took 6 bases from V and 0 from J, leaving 12 bases between them. This CDR3 has 15 residues. Germline values: CDR1 PRHDT, CDR2 FYEKMQ (reference sequence). The CDR3 spells CASRSRGDSGNTIYF. In DNA form, the CDR3 reads TGTGCCAGCAGATCACGGGGGGACTCTGGAAACACCATATATTTT.

On this clone: The sample has other DNA sequences that encode this CDR3 too. CDR3 nucleotide sequence: TGTGCCAGTAGTATTGGGACAGGGAACACTGAAGCTTTCTTT. This gives the protein CASSIGTGNTEAFF. The chain links TRBV19 to TRBJ1-1; TRBD1 aligns across 8 bases. Germline V gene data show CDR1 as LNHDA and CDR2 as SQIVND (reference sequence). V lost 3 bases, J lost 1 base, and 1 base stayed unmatched. The length of the CDR3 is 14 residues.

This clone was detected only once. The V gene is TRBV9, the J gene TRBJ1-5; 9 bases are a match to TRBD1. CDR3 length: 15 residues. Germline-derived CDR1 and CDR2 are SGDLS and YYNGEE. With 3 bases clipped from V and 5 bases from J, the junction kept 6 bases outside the gene matches. CDR3 in DNA: TGTGCCAGCAGCGGGGCCGGGACAGGGCATCAGCCCCAGCATTTT. Translated, it gives CASSGAGTGHQPQHF.

The chain is built from TRBV6-1 and TRBJ1-2; D is uncertain. From germline, CDR1 is MNHNS and CDR2 SASEGT. The CDR3 totals 14 residues. Trimming removed 3 bases from V and 2 bases from J, with 10 bases in between. This CDR3 is CASSEVSGNYGYTF. CDR3 bases: TGTGCCAGCAGTGAGGTTTCGGGGAACTATGGCTACACCTTC.

The rearrangement links TRBV6-1 to TRBJ2-4; D is undetermined. Deletions cut 3 bases from V and 0 bases from J, with 12 bases between. Germline-derived CDR1 and CDR2 are MNHNS and SASEGT. The CDR3 contains 16 residues. CDR3 sequence reads: CASSDPDTLAKNIQYF. The CDR3 DNA sequence: TGTGCCAGCAGTGACCCCGACACACTAGCCAAAAACATTCAGTACTTC.

The chain carries TRBV10-2 and TRBJ1-4; 10 nucleotides agree with TRBD1. V shed 5 bases and J 8 bases; nucleotides not matched to a gene: 5. The CDR3 length is 14 residues. Germline CDR1 reads WSHSY; CDR2 reads SAAADI. CDR3 DNA sequence: TGCGCCAGCAGTCCGGACAGGGGGAACGAAAAACTGTTTTTT. Its translation: CASSPDRGNEKLFF.

The sample holds one count of this clone. This chain joins TRBV7-9 and TRBJ1-2, with 7 bases fitting TRBD1. This CDR3 is 17 amino acids long. In germline, CDR1 is SEHNR, CDR2 FQNEAQ (reference sequence). J gave up 0 bases and V 5 bases, and 12 bases lay outside the gene matches. The CDR3 nucleotides read TGTGCCAGCAGCAACCGAACTGCCGGGACAGCTAACTATGGCTACACCTTC. Its translation: CASSNRTAGTANYGYTF.

The J gene is TRBJ2-1, the V gene TRBV7-6, with TRBD1 matching over 8 bases. The J segment lost 10 bases and the V segment lost 5 bases, leaving 13 bases of the junction unmatched. The length of the CDR3 is 15 residues. CDR1 is SGHVS, CDR2 FNYEAQ, per germline. CDR3 sequence: CASSLGTGAFGEQFF. The CDR3, as DNA: TGTGCCAGCAGCCTGGGGACAGGCGCGTTTGGGGAGCAGTTCTTC.

The count of this clone is one. CDR3 loop: CASGGGRGNTEAFF. The CDR3 region has the DNA TGCGCCAGCGGGGGGGGGAGGGGGAACACTGAAGCTTTCTTT. This sequence joins TRBV10-2 and TRBJ1-1; the D gene is possibly TRBD1 (5 bases). V dropped 8 bases and J dropped 1 base, with 14 bases sitting between them. CDR3 length equals 14 residues. Germline CDR1 is WSHSY and CDR2 is SAAADI.

The chain joins TRBV9 to TRBJ2-1; TRBD1 agrees at 7 bases. Germline CDR1 reads SGDLS; CDR2 reads YYNGEE. With V trimmed by 0 bases and J by 9 bases, 6 bases remained unmatched. CDR3 size: 14 residues. The CDR3 DNA reads as TGTGCCAGCAGCGTAGCCGGAGCAGGGGGTGAGCAGTTCTTC. The encoded protein is CASSVAGAGGEQFF.

The rearrangement joins TRBV10-1 to TRBJ1-1, with 8 bases that match TRBD1. CDR1 and CDR2 (germline): WNHNN, SYGVQD (reference sequence). The V segment lost 2 bases and the J segment 4 bases; nucleotides outside the gene matches: 3. The CDR3 totals 14 residues. Here the CDR3 DNA reads TGCGCCAGCAGTGAGACTACAGGGGGCACTGAAGCTTTCTTT. This translates into CASSETTGGTEAFF.

This clone was picked up a small number of times. This chain uses TRBV6-6 with TRBJ2-7, with D possibly being TRBD1 (6 bases). The CDR3 has 12 residues. Germline CDR1 and CDR2: MNHNY and SVGAGI (reference sequence). V was trimmed by 6 bases and J by 5 bases, leaving 11 bases between them. CDR3 residues: CASREQGHEQYF. The CDR3 coding sequence is TGTGCCAGCAGAGAACAGGGTCACGAGCAGTACTTC.

J is TRBJ2-7 and V is TRBV10-2, with D possibly matching TRBD2 (6 bases). Deletions cut 6 bases from V and 0 bases from J, with 9 bases between. Per the germline V gene, CDR1 is WSHSY and CDR2 is SAAADI. The CDR3 length is 13 residues. The CDR3 spells CASSPAGSYEQYF. The CDR3 nucleotides read TGCGCCAGCAGCCCAGCGGGCTCCTACGAGCAGTACTTC.

V gene TRBV19 combines with J gene TRBJ2-7; TRBD1 matches at 9 bases. Trimming at V came to 3 bases and at J to 3 bases, leaving 3 bases not matched to a gene. From germline, CDR1 is LNHDA and CDR2 SQIVND (reference sequence). This CDR3 comprises 14 residues. CDR3 loop: CASSMGQGNYEQYF. The CDR3 bases are TGTGCCAGTAGTATGGGACAGGGCAACTACGAGCAGTACTTC.